Detailed here is one TCR beta chain. This clonotype came up many times. This clone's antigen is unknown. Base qualities were left out, and no much larger clone turns up one base away. This sample is part of a study of regulatory T cells in long-lasting Graves disease (dated by TCRdb to the early 2020s). About the full investigation: Newly diagnosed Graves' disease patients had taken antithyroid drugs for less than 3 months. This study used TCR sequencing and RNA sequencing of peripheral blood to compare persistent Graves' disease patients against newly diagnosed Graves' disease patients. The study took place in China and was registered as a clinical trial. TCR sequencing covered 13 persistent and 20 or so newly diagnosed Graves' disease patients, around 35 samples in total. Results the study describes overall, beyond this receptor: Sequencing and analysis were limited to the TCR beta chain. TRBV28, TRBJ1-2 and TRBJ2-5 were preferentially used in persistent disease, while TRBV20-1 and TRBJ2-1 were favored in newly diagnosed disease. Lower TCR Shannon entropy and fewer highly expanded clones were observed in persistent Graves' disease patients than in newly diagnosed patients, which suggested clonal expansion. Peripheral blood alone was examined, since thyroid tissue, which constituted the primary lesion, could not be accessed. A larger number of public clonotypes was shared among persistent patients (fewer than 3,000) than among newly diagnosed patients (about 990). As a limitation, the authors acknowledged that the small sample size may reduce accuracy.

V is trimmed back by 2 bases and J by 8 bases, and the junction contains 6 bases that no gene match accounts for. The germline V gene encodes CDR1 SNHLY and CDR2 FYNNEI. The CDR3 starts with the cysteine, ends with the phenylalanine, and has 15 residues. Only CDR3 DNA is held: 45 bases, read in frame from base 1. The library relied on multiplex PCR. TCRdb records Illumina HiSeq 4000 as the sequencer. To build TCR beta libraries, CDR3 regions were amplified by Arm-PCR using iRepertoire HTBI primers. Before sequencing, the PCR products underwent gel purification. The source study handled its data this way. Across samples, 60 to 70 TRBV and roughly 15 TRBJ segments were identified and used for gene usage analysis of CDR3 amino acid clonotypes. COPE and FqMerger were used to merge the filtered high-quality paired reads into contigs. Contigs were aligned with BLAST to IMGT TRBV, TRBD and TRBJ reference genes, and CDR3 was defined per IMGT. Clonotypes above 0.1% frequency were classified as highly expanded clones. Shannon entropy was used to measure repertoire diversity, and the Gini coefficient was used to measure V-J evenness. A clonotype was considered public if more than one individual shared it. TCRdb itself trimmed the public reads at Q25 with fastp, ran MiXCR and retained productive beta chains. Rows with a matching CDR3 protein are joined into one entry that keeps the most common DNA and genes. The V and J calls follow TCRdb's processing rather than the paper's. The sample profile shows 400,000 to 500,000 distinct CDR3 sequences; about 15% of them were found once. The ten largest clones capture approximately 16% of the sample.

This sample's time point label indicates: newly diagnosed GD, antithyroid drugs for less than 3 months. For both TCR sequencing and RNA sequencing, RNA was extracted from PBMCs in TRIzol. Graves' disease was diagnosed according to American Thyroid Association guidelines. Patients for the study were recruited at an endocrinology department in Xi'an, China. Each patient gave 9 to 10 milliliters of peripheral blood, collected in an EDTA anticoagulant tube. Ficoll Paque Plus density gradient separation was used to isolate PBMCs, and no further T cell sorting was done. An Agilent 2100 Bioanalyzer and agarose gel were used to assess RNA quality, and a NanoDrop 2000 was used to measure RNA concentration. This sample also belongs to another study, concerning T cells in Graves' hyperthyroidism and ophthalmopathy. The second study, in turn, reports: Graves' hyperthyroidism was defined as stable when no progression to ophthalmopathy occurred over 18 months of follow-up. Hyperthyroidism patients were aged 18 to 65 years and newly diagnosed, with disease duration of less than 2 months. The study excluded patients with uncontrolled infections, other autoimmune diseases, pregnancy or lactation. Diagnoses relied on clinical symptoms, serum thyroxine and TRAb, thyroid ultrasound and orbital computed tomography. For the first round of RT-PCR on the TCR CDR3, the HTBI primer set was used together with the Qiagen OneStep RT-PCR kit. Most expanded thyroid clonotypes (frequency above 0.001) were also detected in blood, suggesting blood repertoires may reflect thyroid immune responses. In cross-validation, a model built on a 13 V-J signature told ophthalmopathy apart from stable hyperthyroidism with less than 90% sensitivity and roughly 81% specificity, and in testing the same model reached 80%/75%. During validation, the model predicted progression to ophthalmopathy a median of approximately 6 months ahead of onset, with more than 60% sensitivity and 72% to 80% specificity. To identify TCR V-J signatures that set the groups apart, the researchers used a discovery cohort of more than 95 patients, made up of under 45 with Graves' ophthalmopathy and 57 with stable Graves' hyperthyroidism. An independent validation cohort of 18 to 20 hyperthyroidism patients and some 15 patients who later progressed to ophthalmopathy tested prospective prediction of ophthalmopathy. The approximately 98 discovery patients were randomly divided into training and test sets at a 7:3 ratio. Thyroid tissue and blood T-cell repertoires from about six Graves' hyperthyroidism patients were also compared in the study. Once sampling was done, hyperthyroidism patients were given methimazole at a starting dose of 30 mg daily, whereas ophthalmopathy patients were given high-dose intravenous methylprednisolone. The libraries were constructed in a second round of multiplex PCR and then size-selected and purified. Paired-end sequencing of the libraries was performed with 100 bp reads on an Illumina HiSeq2000. SOAPnuke was used to process the raw data, throwing out any read that contained adapters or uncalled bases, had a mean Phred below 15, or lacked an exact constant-primer or identifier match. COPE v1.2.5 was used to merge high-quality paired reads, and clonotypes were defined as unique nucleotide sequences. Clonotypes were aligned to IMGT TRBV, TRBD and TRBJ reference segments using MiTCR v1.1. Only V-J combinations with frequency above 0.0001, covering roughly 99% of repertoires, were analysed. The TCS score was defined as F50 (clonal expansion) divided by E x V (chaos), with BLOSUM62-based TCRdist calculated between CDR3 peptides within each V-J. Welch's t-statistics and random forest reduced roughly 540 V-J features to 13, which were used in a naive Bayes classifier (R e1071). No statistical method was used to fix the sample size in advance, and group allocation was not hidden from the investigators. According to the paper, TCR Vbeta CDR3 sequencing was carried out on around 140 peripheral blood samples, which came from under 50 ophthalmopathy, approximately 72 hyperthyroidism and some 17 progressor patients.

The chain couples TRBV2 to TRBJ2-1; 10 of the junction bases match TRBD2. The material was peripheral blood mononuclear cells (PBMCs), obtained at new diagnosis, from a patient treated with antithyroid drugs. The TCR comes from a woman aged 30 to 39 with Graves disease. Donor details come from another sample of the same person, matched by shared clones. The DNA sequence follows: TGTGCCAGCAGTGAACAGAGCGGGAGGGGTCATGAGCAGTTCTTC. Its amino acids are CASSEQSGRGHEQFF.